This entry lists 4 T cell receptor beta chains sequenced from one sample in a study of blood T cells in healthy people across ages (dated by TCRdb to about 2015). Library preparation employed 5' RACE. Reads for this sample came from an Illumina HiSeq 2500. The second PCR ran for roughly 7 to 11 cycles and used a J-beta primer mix along with a sample-barcoded 5' primer. The public reads were run again by TCRdb, first through fastp at Q25 and then through MiXCR, and only productive beta chains were kept. Each CDR3 protein gets just one entry, which takes the most common genes and DNA from the rows behind it. The sample records about 560,000 distinct CDR3 sequences, 27% of which are singletons. The ten most abundant clones make up approximately 3.3% of the sample. These data also featured in a second study, about T cells of mothers and their children.

The sample consisted of blood. The receptors stem from a boy under 10 years old in good health.

This clonotype was seen repeatedly, ten times or more. This chain joins TRBV29-1 and TRBJ2-7; D is undetermined. V was pared by 0 bases and J by 1 base, with 1 base between. CDR1 is SQVTM, CDR2 ANQGSEA, per germline. The CDR3 covers 11 residues. For the CDR3, the DNA is TGCAGCGTTGAAGATTCCTACGAGCAGTACTTC. As protein: CSVEDSYEQYF.

The chain carries TRBV2 and TRBJ2-7, with D perhaps matching TRBD1 (5 bases). This CDR3 is 13 amino acids long. V was shortened by 7 bases and J by 2 bases, with 12 bases between the two germline ends. Per germline, CDR1 SNHLY and CDR2 FYNNEI. The CDR3 coding sequence is TGTGCCAGCAACGGTGACAGCGCCTACGAGCAGTACTTC. Translation: CASNGDSAYEQYF.

The chain employs TRBV12-3 or TRBV12-4 and TRBJ2-1; possible D gene TRBD2, 5 bases. The CDR3 is made up of 15 amino acids. Between the trimmed V and J ends, which lost 3 bases and 5 bases, there was a span of 14 bases. The CDR3 spells CASSFGTRVNNEQFF. The DNA of the CDR3 is TGTGCCAGCAGTTTTGGTACTAGAGTGAACAATGAGCAGTTCTTC.

This clonotype was detected only a few times. V is TRBV7-9 and J is TRBJ2-7; tentative D call: TRBD2 (5 bases). Trimming took 5 bases from V and 1 from J, leaving 18 bases between them. There are 16 residues in the CDR3. Per germline, CDR1 SEHNR and CDR2 FQNEAQ (reference sequence). CDR3 amino acids: CASSQARGWRSYEQYF. The CDR3 bases are TGTGCCAGCAGCCAGGCCCGGGGTTGGAGATCCTACGAGCAGTACTTC.